This is a list of T cell receptor beta chains from one sample in a study of Ad26.COV2.S vaccination and SARS-CoV-2 variants. Profiled with immunoSEQ multiplex PCR; TCRdb holds only in-frame clones, not every one. The sample carries over 400,000 clones, roughly 90% recorded once. Sequences were derived from peripheral blood, sampled in a trial of Ad26.COV2.S vaccine versus placebo. These receptors all stem from a person aged 18-65 years who received the Ad26.COV2.S COVID-19 vaccine or a placebo. Each CDR3 is given with its conserved first and last residue. Each record gives: clone size, D gene, J gene, V gene, CDR3 protein, CDR3 DNA. D genes are given only for firm matches. Some rows have no size entry. The others give once, few or many, or a class for an expanded clone.

- TRBD2 TRBJ2-2 TRBV11-2 CASSLAPRGLAGELFF TGTGCCAGCAGCTTAGCGCCCCGAGGACTAGCGGGGGAGCTGTTTTTT
- TRBD2 TRBJ2-5 TRBV28 CASSLATLAGGQETQYF TGTGCCAGCAGTTTGGCTACACTAGCGGGGGGTCAAGAGACCCAGTACTTC
- - TRBJ1-2 TRBV4-1 CASSQDGGRRVGDGYTF TGCGCCAGCAGCCAAGATGGGGGTCGCAGGGTTGGGGATGGCTACACCTTC
- - TRBJ1-6 TRBV5-6 CASSLYDNYNSPLHF TGTGCCAGCAGCTTGTACGACAACTATAATTCACCCCTCCACTTT
- - TRBJ1-5 TRBV27 CASSLSRQGRYSNQPQHF TGTGCCAGCAGTTTATCGAGGCAGGGCCGTTATAGCAATCAGCCCCAGCATTTT
- - TRBJ1-4 TRBV28 CVIGGSNEKLFF TGTGTGATAGGAGGGTCTAATGAAAAACTGTTTTTT
- TRBD1 TRBJ2-5 TRBV19 CASSIDRDRGKTQYF TGTGCCAGTAGTATAGATCGGGACAGGGGAAAGACCCAGTACTTC
- TRBD1 TRBJ1-1 TRBV19 CASSATGGNAEAFF TGTGCCAGTAGTGCGACAGGGGGGAACGCTGAAGCTTTCTTT
- - TRBJ2-7 TRBV5-6 CASSRTFYEQYF TGTGCCAGCAGCCGAACTTTCTACGAGCAGTACTTC
- - TRBJ1-2 TRBV30 CALDRFGYTF TGTGCTCTCGACCGGTTCGGCTACACCTTC
- TRBD1 TRBJ2-3 TRBV9 CASSVNLGTVRTDTQYF TGTGCCAGCAGCGTTAATCTCGGGACAGTCCGCACAGATACGCAGTATTTT
- TRBD1 TRBJ1-1 TRBV6-2/TRBV6-3 CASSYGQGATEAFF TGTGCCAGCAGTTACGGACAGGGGGCTACTGAAGCTTTCTTT
- TRBD2 TRBJ2-1 TRBV5-1 CASKPLAGNEQFF TGCGCCAGCAAGCCACTAGCGGGGAATGAGCAGTTCTTC
few - TRBJ2-6 TRBV28 CASSLSRISGANVLTF TGTGCCAGCAGTTTAAGCCGGATCTCTGGGGCCAACGTCCTGACTTTC
- TRBD2 TRBJ2-3 TRBV27 CASRTGGRTDTQYF TGTGCCAGCAGGACGGGGGGGCGAACAGATACGCAGTATTTT
- - TRBJ1-5 TRBV23-1 CASPCVMGVGGSWKLNSNQPQHF TGCGCCAGCCCATGTGTAATGGGGGTCGGAGGTTCGTGGAAGCTTAATAGCAATCAGCCCCAGCATTTT
- - TRBJ1-1 TRBV12-3/TRBV12-4 CASSARVNTEAFF TGTGCCAGCAGTGCCAGGGTGAACACTGAAGCTTTCTTT
- - TRBJ2-1 TRBV10-3 CAISETRRIEQFF TGTGCCATCAGTGAGACACGACGGATTGAGCAGTTCTTC
- - TRBJ1-1 TRBV6-6 CASSYGGGQMPEAFF TGTGCCAGCAGTTACGGTGGAGGGCAGATGCCAGAAGCTTTCTTT
- TRBD1 TRBJ2-2 TRBV19 CASRRTGDGELFF TGTGCCAGTAGGCGGACAGGGGACGGGGAGCTGTTTTTT
- - TRBJ1-1 TRBV27 CASRRIQGRNTEAFF TGTGCCAGCAGAAGAATCCAGGGTCGGAACACTGAAGCTTTCTTT
- TRBD1 TRBJ1-1 TRBV7-2 CASSFTGGLGTEAFF TGTGCCAGCAGCTTTACAGGGGGCTTGGGCACTGAAGCTTTCTTT
- TRBD1 TRBJ1-1 TRBV5-4 CASSTTGVNTEAFF TGTGCCAGCAGCACCACAGGGGTGAACACTGAAGCTTTCTTT
- - TRBJ1-1 TRBV2 CASSSHRPPVYNTEAFF TGTGCCAGCAGTTCACATCGGCCCCCGGTTTATAACACTGAAGCTTTCTTT
few - TRBJ1-2 TRBV2 CASSEALGGFYGYTF TGTGCCAGCAGTGAAGCGTTGGGGGGCTTCTATGGCTACACCTTC
few - TRBJ1-3 TRBV11-2 CASSGIPGNTIYF TGTGCCAGCAGCGGTATACCTGGAAACACCATATATTTT
once - TRBJ2-7 TRBV5-6 CASSIGDYLSYEQYF TGTGCCAGCAGCATAGGCGACTACCTCTCCTACGAGCAGTACTTC
once TRBD1 TRBJ2-2 TRBV19 CASSMTGGNTGELFF TGTGCCAGTAGTATGACAGGGGGCAACACCGGGGAGCTGTTTTTT
- TRBD1 TRBJ1-5 TRBV19 CASRIYDRGNSQPQHF TGTGCCAGTAGGATATACGACAGGGGAAACAGTCAGCCCCAGCATTTT
- - TRBJ1-5 TRBV16 CASSQWSTSNQPQHF TGTGCCAGCAGCCAATGGAGTACTAGCAATCAGCCCCAGCATTTT
- - TRBJ2-7 TRBV12-5 CASGFHYEQYF TGTGCTAGTGGTTTTCACTACGAGCAGTACTTC
- - TRBJ1-3 TRBV6-5 CASKFTGSGNTIYF TGTGCCAGCAAATTTACAGGCTCTGGAAACACCATATATTTT
once - TRBJ1-2 TRBV27 CASSRRQKDRNYGYTF TGTGCCAGCAGTCGCCGCCAGAAAGATAGGAACTATGGCTACACCTTC
once TRBD1 TRBJ1-4 TRBV5-1 CASSLAPRTGDEKLFF TGCGCCAGCAGCTTGGCTCCCCGGACAGGGGATGAAAAACTGTTTTTT
- - TRBJ2-3 TRBV11-3 CASSSGGGRRDTQYF TGTGCCAGCAGCTCCGGTGGGGGGCGCAGGGATACGCAGTATTTT
- - TRBJ2-5 TRBV7-2 CASSFGTVGGETQYF TGTGCCAGCAGCTTTGGGACAGTCGGGGGAGAGACCCAGTACTTC
- - TRBJ1-1 TRBV5-1 CASSWGPAMNTEAFF TGCGCCAGCAGCTGGGGTCCGGCAATGAACACTGAAGCTTTCTTT
- - TRBJ1-1 TRBV11-2 CASRPIPRANTEAFF TGTGCCAGCAGACCAATCCCCAGGGCCAACACTGAAGCTTTCTTT
- - TRBJ2-7 TRBV7-2 CASSLRRQYEQYF TGTGCCAGCAGCTTGAGGAGACAGTACGAGCAGTACTTC
- - TRBJ2-5 TRBV6-5 CASSYPGATQETQYF TGTGCCAGCAGTTACCCAGGGGCGACCCAAGAGACCCAGTACTTC
once - TRBJ1-5 TRBV28 CASDDWTTGGSNQPQHF TGTGCCAGCGATGATTGGACAACCGGGGGAAGCAATCAGCCCCAGCATTTT
- TRBD2 TRBJ2-1 TRBV11-2 CASSLDAGESYNEQFF TGTGCCAGCAGCTTAGATGCGGGGGAGTCCTACAATGAGCAGTTCTTC
- - TRBJ1-4 TRBV18 CASSPPGGGQANEKLFF TGTGCCAGCTCACCCCCCGGGGGGGGGCAGGCTAATGAAAAACTGTTTTTT
- TRBD2 TRBJ2-1 TRBV5-1 CASSQNLAGGYNEQFF TGCGCCAGCAGCCAAAATTTAGCGGGGGGATACAATGAGCAGTTCTTC
once - TRBJ1-1 TRBV2 CASSVSQGSVHLDTEAFF TGTGCCAGCAGTGTGTCCCAGGGATCGGTTCATTTGGACACTGAAGCTTTCTTT
- - TRBJ1-1 TRBV4-3 CASSQVRKWDTEAFF TGCGCCAGCAGCCAAGTACGGAAATGGGACACTGAAGCTTTCTTT
- - TRBJ1-1 TRBV7-9 CASSLLGEAFF TGTGCCAGCAGCTTGCTAGGGGAAGCTTTCTTT
- TRBD1 TRBJ2-7 TRBV6-1 CASSEGGTAREQYF TGTGCCAGCAGTGAAGGGGGGACAGCTCGCGAGCAGTACTTC
- TRBD1 TRBJ1-4 TRBV7-8 CASSQRTGEKLFF TGTGCCAGCAGCCAGCGGACAGGGGAAAAACTGTTTTTT
- - TRBJ1-2 TRBV5-1 CASSLERGNYGYTF TGCGCCAGCAGCTTGGAGAGGGGTAACTATGGCTACACCTTC
- TRBD1 TRBJ2-4 TRBV9 CASTATGGGGNIQYF TGTGCCAGCACTGCTACAGGGGGCGGGGGAAACATTCAGTACTTC